This TCR beta chain was documented in a study of immune evolution from preneoplasia to lung adenocarcinoma. Background on the study: HLA loss of heterozygosity: approximately 7.5% AIS, roughly 15% MIA, about 35% ADC, none AAH. Findings and limits, study-wide: Compared with EGFR-mutant or double wild-type lesions, KRAS-mutant nodules were more clonal. From normal lung to invasive adenocarcinoma, top clone frequencies appeared to decrease.

This clone was observed a handful of times. Its antigen is undetermined. V dropped 0 bases and J dropped 6 bases, with 12 bases sitting between them. CDR3 length: 14 amino acids. Germline V CDR1 and CDR2: LNHNV, YYDKDF (reference sequence). Assay: immunoSEQ multiplex PCR; the TCRdb copy retains only in-frame clones and omits some. In the table there are some 21,000 clones, over 70% of which are singletons. This clonotype was sampled from a person aged 55-75 years with lung adenocarcinoma. The sequencing input was FFPE invasive lung adenocarcinoma tissue. This chain uses TRBV15 with TRBJ2-7; maybe TRBD1 (5 bases). The DNA for the CDR3 is TGTGCCACCAGCAGAGACAGGGAAGCAGGCGAGCAGTACTTC. This gives the protein CATSRDREAGEQYF.